The clone carrying this T cell receptor beta chain was counted many times. The sample comes from a study of early T cells in non-severe SARS-CoV-2 infection. TCRdb reprocessed the 5' RACE reads with MiXCR, giving one entry per CDR3 protein. The sample includes tens of thousands of distinct CDR3 sequences, approximately 6.3% of them seen just once. With V trimmed by 6 bases and J by 1 base, 9 bases remained unmatched. CDR1 and CDR2 (germline): SEHNR, FQNEAQ (reference sequence). The CDR3 is made up of 17 amino acids. Sequencing was carried out using whole blood. The sequence derives from an adult who was a healthcare worker with PCR-confirmed SARS-CoV-2 infection or an uninfected control (not recorded which). This sequence joins TRBV7-9 and TRBJ2-2, with 9 bases matching TRBD1. The CDR3: CASRRRPGQGNTGELFF. DNA for the CDR3: TGTGCCAGCAGGCGTCGTCCGGGACAGGGGAACACCGGGGAGCTGTTTTTT.